This T cell receptor beta chain was retrieved from a study of naive and memory T cell subsets (dated by TCRdb to about 2017). In the study overall: The figure summarizing these samples reported 10 blood donors, 7 tuberculin skin test biopsies and 3 saline control biopsies. PCR2 was typically performed as a SYBR Green qPCR that was stopped at a set threshold, although end-point PCR (roughly 6 cycles) could be used instead for low-input samples. Overall study outcomes, separate from this receptor: The RNA-based method was acknowledged to be potentially sensitive to changes in TCR transcripts with T cell activation and differentiation.

Library creation used 5' RACE. Four rounds of PCR, run with the SP2 primer together with nested alpha and beta constant region primers, were used to amplify the ligated cDNA. TCR RNA was reverse transcribed with SuperScript IV using alpha and beta constant region primers for the blood and skin samples. An oligonucleotide carrying the Illumina SP2 primer and a UMI was ligated to the cDNA 3' end using T4 RNA ligase 1. The 12-nucleotide UMI was composed of two random hexamers separated by an eight-base spacer, which was included to prevent hairpin formation. From the second PCR onward, the TCR alpha and beta chain libraries were handled separately, and dual indexing was used for multiplexing. After pooling, the indexed libraries were analyzed by capillary electrophoresis and sequenced on either an Illumina MiSeq or NextSeq. PhiX DNA at roughly 4.5-8% was spiked into libraries to increase base diversity and improve cluster recognition. For the original study's pipeline: UMIs were extracted from read 2 by Demultiplexor and combined with the TCR sequence from read 1, and reads were split according to sample indices. V and J genes and V-J junctions were identified by Decombinator, which gave every TCR a five-part identifier that included V and J deletions. Collapsinator used UMIs to correct sequencing errors and PCR amplification heterogeneity, producing a UMI-based abundance for each TCR. CDR3Translator turned identifiers into nucleotide sequence, translated that sequence into amino acids, and pulled out CDR3 regions based on terminal motifs. Error-corrected alpha and beta TCR counts from blood and skin were compared after normalization to input RNA amount. TCRdb passed the public sequencing reads through fastp at Q25 and MiXCR, retaining productive beta sequences. For every CDR3 protein sequence, its rows merge into one entry that carries the most common genes and DNA. None of the V and J calls come from the authors' own analysis; TCRdb made them. The sample records roughly 62,000 distinct CDR3 sequences, over 7% of which are singletons. The ten largest clones add up to 9% to 10% of the sample.

On this clonotype: No antigen is known for it. The input lacks base qualities; no much larger clone sits a single base away.

The study described a robust, sensitive protocol for amplifying, sequencing and analyzing TCRs, using 3' ligation of a UMI-containing oligonucleotide to TCR cDNA. Whole blood analysis involved drawing over 2 ml of peripheral blood from adult healthy volunteers into Tempus tubes and then extracting RNA following the manufacturer's instructions. Total RNA, without cell sorting, was DNase treated with RQ1 DNase before reverse transcription, targeting about 1 to 1,100 ng input. Libraries were prepared from skin biopsies and whole blood to test how robust the pipeline was in samples where T cells are a minority population. From the germline V gene (reference sequence), CDR1 is MNHNY and CDR2 is SVGAGI. Reading from cysteine to phenylalanine, the CDR3 counts 13 amino acids. Only the CDR3 DNA is retained, 39 bases long and in frame from the first base. V drops 10 bases and J drops 6 bases, leaving 15 bases in between.

The TCR sequence derives from a male donor in good health. The V gene is TRBV6-6 and the J gene is TRBJ1-4; TRBD1 is possibly the D segment (5 matching bases). The CDR3 region reads CATLDGGHEKLFF. The DNA sequence is given as TGTGCCACCTTGGACGGGGGACATGAAAAACTGTTTTTT.